The 7 T cell receptor beta chains given below trace back to one sample, sequenced in a study of cytomegalovirus exposure and HLA in healthy donors (dated by TCRdb to 2016 to 2017). The library was made by the immunoSEQ multiplex PCR assay. A mixture of 60 forward primers for TCR Vbeta segments and 13 reverse primers for TCR Jbeta segments was used in the multiplex PCR. TCRdb stores this immuneACCESS table with in-frame sequences only. Part of the clones is absent; in the studies checked, under half of the shortfall reflects unresolved V genes, and no reason is known for the rest. A total of about 180,000 clones appear in this sample, about 85% of them only once. The top ten constitute around 1.4% of the sample. The specimen sequenced was PBMCs. These receptors were obtained from a girl aged 10-17 years in good health and CMV-seropositive.

The rearrangement joins TRBV25-1 to TRBJ2-7; TRBD1 matches at 12 bases. Unmatched junction bases numbered 3, after V lost 4 bases and J lost 5 bases. The V gene's germline CDR1 is MGHDK and CDR2 SYGVNS. The CDR3 consists of 14 residues. CDR3 loop: CASSVGQGADEQYF. As DNA, the CDR3 is TGTGCCAGCAGTGTGGGACAGGGGGCGGACGAGCAGTACTTC.

The gene calls are TRBV11-2 and TRBJ2-3; D gene uncertain. V dropped 5 bases and J dropped 10 bases, with 13 bases sitting between them. The germline gives CDR1 SGHAT, CDR2 FQNNGV. The CDR3 extends over 12 amino acids. CDR3: CASSRDVESQYF. The CDR3 DNA reads TGTGCCAGCAGCAGAGATGTAGAATCGCAGTATTTT.

This rearrangement joins TRBV12-2 to TRBJ1-5; the table's D call TRBD1 went unverified against the DNA. TRBV12-2 is a pseudogene segment. CDR3 length: 15 residues. The CDR3 bases are TGTGCAAGTCGCGGGACAGATAATAGCAATCAGCCCCAGCATTTT. Translating gives CASRGTDNSNQPQHF.

This clone is a singleton in its sample. The rearrangement joins TRBV19 to TRBJ1-1; D call uncertain. V was pared by 5 bases and J by 0 bases, with 7 bases between. The CDR3 runs to 13 residues. The V gene's germline CDR1 is LNHDA and CDR2 SQIVND (reference sequence). DNA for the CDR3: TGTGCCAGTAGTCGAGATATGAACACTGAAGCTTTCTTT. Its protein product is CASSRDMNTEAFF.

The chain carries TRBV27 and TRBJ2-7; possibly TRBD1 for D (6 bases). V lost 10 bases and J lost 3, with 19 bases in between. The CDR3 loop spans 14 amino acids. CDR1 MNHEY and CDR2 SMNVEV come from the germline V gene (reference sequence). The CDR3 sequence is CATGTWAGDYEQYF. The CDR3 region has the DNA TGTGCCACCGGAACTTGGGCAGGGGACTACGAGCAGTACTTC.

The chain uses TRBV2 and TRBJ2-7, with 10 bases that match TRBD2. The germline gives CDR1 SNHLY, CDR2 FYNNEI. Trimming at V came to 6 bases and at J to 3 bases, leaving 8 bases not matched to a gene. This CDR3 region has 15 residues. The CDR3 region is CASRVTSGPLYEQYF. The CDR3, as DNA: TGTGCCAGCAGGGTGACTAGCGGGCCCCTCTACGAGCAGTACTTC. The full variable domain, with the rest looked up from reference TRBV2 and TRBJ2-7, is EPEVTQTPSHQVTQMGQEVILRCVPISNHLYFYWYRQILGQKVEFLVSFYNNEISEKSEIFDDQFSVERPDGSNFTLKIRSTKLEDSAMYFCASRVTSGPLYEQYFGPGTRLTVT.

J is TRBJ1-1 and V is TRBV19; D is perhaps TRBD1 (5 bases). CDR3 length equals 12 residues. Per the germline V gene, CDR1 is LNHDA and CDR2 is SQIVND (reference sequence). Trimming pared 6 bases from V and 3 bases from J, leaving 8 bases between. The CDR3 region has the DNA TGTGCCAGTAGGGACACGTACACTGAAGCTTTCTTT. The encoded protein is CASRDTYTEAFF. Together with reference TRBV19 and TRBJ1-1, the CDR3 gives the full variable domain: DGGITQSPKYLFRKEGQNVTLSCEQNLNHDAMYWYRQDPGQGLRLIYYSQIVNDFQKGDIAEGYSVSREKKESFPLTVTSAQKNPTAFYLCASRDTYTEAFFGQGTRLTVV.